The 23 T cell receptor beta chains below come from one sample, sequenced in a study of blood T cells in healthy people across ages. A second 7 to 11 cycle PCR used barcoded and J-beta primers. TCRdb ran MiXCR on the 5' RACE reads and lists one entry per CDR3 protein. This sample has about 1.7 million distinct CDR3 sequences; about 28% occur once, and the top ten carry 7.7%. The sequenced sample was blood. Every receptor here comes from a woman in her 30s in good health.

This clonotype was recorded a few times. The rearrangement joins TRBV5-5 to TRBJ2-7; D unresolved. This CDR3 is 12 amino acids long. CDR1 and CDR2 (germline): SGHKS, YYEKEE (reference sequence). V was clipped by 0 bases and J by 5 bases, with 6 bases between them. In DNA, the CDR3 is TGTGCCAGCAGCTTGGTGGCAGACGAGCAGTACTTC. Translating gives CASSLVADEQYF.

In this sample, this clonotype turned up a few times. The chain recombines TRBV20-1 with TRBJ2-7; D gene unclear. This CDR3 spans 14 amino acids. Germline V gene lookup returns CDR1 DFQATT and CDR2 SNEGSKA (reference sequence). The V gene lost 1 base and the J gene lost 1 base, with 11 bases spanning the gap. CDR3 in DNA: TGCAGTGCTAGAGTACTATCGGAATCCTACGAGCAGTACTTC. Amino acid sequence: CSARVLSESYEQYF.

There are a few counts of this clonotype. The chain carries TRBV5-1 and TRBJ2-7; tentative D call: TRBD2 (5 bases). CDR3 size: 17 residues. CDR1 and CDR2 from the germline V gene are SGHRS and YFSETQ. V was cut by 4 bases and J by 4 bases, with 24 bases left in between. The CDR3 reads CASSRVGTSGLAYEQYF. CDR3 nucleotides: TGCGCCAGCAGCCGTGTGGGCACTAGTGGGCTAGCTTACGAGCAGTACTTC.

This clonotype was observed a few times. The chain couples TRBV29-1 to TRBJ2-3; 7 bases are a match to TRBD1. CDR1 and CDR2 (germline): SQVTM, ANQGSEA. This CDR3 is built from 15 residues. The J segment lost 2 bases and the V segment lost 7 bases, leaving 12 bases of the junction unmatched. CDR3 region: CSAHGTVLNTDTQYF. DNA for the CDR3: TGCAGCGCCCATGGGACAGTATTAAACACAGATACGCAGTATTTT.

The table lists this clonotype with many counts. The CDR3 DNA is TGTGCCATCAGTGAAGAGAGACGGGATGGCTACACCTTC. Translation: CAISEERRDGYTF. The V call is TRBV10-3, the J call TRBJ1-2; D is unresolved. The CDR3 spans 13 residues. Trimming pared 3 bases from V and 6 bases from J, leaving 11 bases between. The germline gives CDR1 ENHRY, CDR2 SYGVKD.

V usage is TRBV12-3 or TRBV12-4 and J usage is TRBJ2-3; 7 nucleotides align to TRBD2. The CDR3 has 16 amino acids. With V trimmed by 5 bases and J by 1 base, 9 bases remained unmatched. As DNA, the CDR3 is TGTGCCAGCAGTCTCCAAGCGGGGAGGGGCACAGATACGCAGTATTTT. Amino acids: CASSLQAGRGTDTQYF.

This clonotype was seen a handful of times. The CDR3 sequence: CASSQDGQGRGYTF. The CDR3 bases are TGTGCCAGCAGCCAAGATGGTCAGGGGAGAGGCTACACCTTC. The V call is TRBV3-1, the J call TRBJ1-2; D may be TRBD1 (6 bases). CDR3 length equals 14 residues. The germline gives CDR1 LGHDT, CDR2 YNNKEL (reference sequence). V lost 0 bases and J lost 8, with 13 bases in between. Looking up the rest from reference TRBV3-1 and TRBJ1-2 gives the full variable domain: DTAVSQTPKYLVTQMGNDKSIKCEQNLGHDTMYWYKQDSKKFLKIMFSYNNKELIINETVPNRFSPKSPDKAHLNLHINSLELGDSAVYFCASSQDGQGRGYTFGSGTRLTVV.

The rearrangement joins TRBV9 to TRBJ2-3, with D perhaps matching TRBD2 (6 bases). V lost 4 bases to trimming and J lost 1 base, with 16 bases between them. Germline V CDR1 and CDR2: SGDLS, YYNGEE. The CDR3 length is 16 residues. The CDR3: CASSPRGLMGTDTQYF. The DNA for the CDR3 is TGTGCCAGCAGCCCCCGGGGACTCATGGGCACAGATACGCAGTATTTT.

The sample holds a few counts of this clonotype. The rearrangement joins TRBV19 to TRBJ2-7; no definite D call. CDR3 length: 15 residues. CDR1 is LNHDA, CDR2 SQIVND, per germline (reference sequence). Trimming took off 0 bases at V and 0 bases at J, with 9 bases between the two ends. The CDR3: CASSIDGRGSYEQYF. The CDR3 bases are TGTGCCAGTAGTATAGATGGCCGTGGCTCCTACGAGCAGTACTTC.

As for this clonotype: Since a much larger clone is just one base distant, this may be a read error. V is TRBV18 and J is TRBJ2-5; a weak D match, TRBD1 (6 bases). CDR1 is KGHSH and CDR2 is LQKENI in the germline V gene. The CDR3 totals 14 residues. The CDR3, as DNA: TGTGTCAGCTCGCCTCAGGGGATCCAAGAGACCCAGTACTTC. This translates into CVSSPQGIQETQYF.

This clonotype has a handful of counts. This chain connects TRBV9 to TRBJ2-5; 8 nucleotides match TRBD1. The CDR3 is 17 amino acids. Germline CDR1 reads SGDLS; CDR2 reads YYNGEE. V lost 3 bases and J lost 4; bases outside the gene matches: 14. The CDR3 protein is CASSGLSRGRVGETQYF. The DNA of the CDR3 is TGTGCCAGCAGCGGCCTGTCCAGGGGGCGTGTTGGAGAGACCCAGTACTTC. The whole variable domain, filled in from reference TRBV9 and TRBJ2-5, reads DSGVTQTPKHLITATGQRVTLRCSPRSGDLSVYWYQQSLDQGLQFLIQYYNGEERAKGNILERFSAQQFPDLHSELNLSSLELGDSALYFCASSGLSRGRVGETQYFGPGTRLLVL.

This clonotype was detected once. One end of the junction is discordant with germline, which a read error may explain. The rearrangement uses TRBV12-5 and TRBJ2-1, with D tentatively TRBD2 (6 bases). The length of the CDR3 is 15 residues. CDR1 LGHNT and CDR2 FRNRAP come from the germline V gene. DNA for the CDR3: TGTACTAGTGGACCGGAAAGCGGGCCGTACAATGAGCAGTTCTTC. It is translated as CTSGPESGPYNEQFF.

The V call is TRBV3-1, the J call TRBJ2-2; 8 nucleotides match TRBD2. This CDR3 is built from 16 residues. Germline V gene lookup returns CDR1 LGHDT and CDR2 YNNKEL (reference sequence). V shed 5 bases and J 7 bases; nucleotides not matched to a gene: 12. CDR3 sequence (DNA): TGTGCCAGCAGCGTCCGGGAAGCGGGAGTTCACGGGGAGCTGTTTTTT. Amino acids: CASSVREAGVHGELFF.

V usage is TRBV7-9 and J usage is TRBJ2-7; 9 bases map to TRBD1. CDR3 length: 14 residues. Germline V gives CDR1 SEHNR, CDR2 FQNEAQ (reference sequence). V trimming: 6 bases; J trimming: 2 bases; junction bases outside the gene matches: 5. This CDR3 reads CASRTQGAAYEQYF. The CDR3 DNA reads TGTGCCAGCAGGACACAGGGGGCCGCCTACGAGCAGTACTTC.

This chain links TRBV20-1 with TRBJ2-2; D tentatively reads TRBD1 or TRBD2 (5 bases each). This CDR3 has 12 residues. Trimming cost V 6 bases and J 5 bases, with 10 bases left between them. Germline values: CDR1 DFQATT, CDR2 SNEGSKA (reference sequence). CDR3 DNA sequence: TGCAGTGCCGGGACCACTACCGGGGAGCTGTTTTTT. Its protein product is CSAGTTTGELFF.

This clonotype was seen a few times. This chain links TRBV6-5 with TRBJ2-1, with 7 bases lining up with TRBD2. CDR3 length: 14 amino acids. With 7 bases clipped from V and 7 bases from J, the junction kept 10 bases outside the gene matches. Germline V gene lookup returns CDR1 MNHEY and CDR2 SVGAGI. CDR3 in DNA: TGTGCCAGCACTGCGGGAGTAGGTTGGAATGAGCAGTTCTTC. This codes for CASTAGVGWNEQFF.

The gene calls are TRBV12-3 or TRBV12-4 and TRBJ2-5; no reliable D call. The CDR3 consists of 13 residues. Trimming left V 3 bases short and J 10 bases short, with 15 bases between. As DNA, the CDR3 is TGTGCCAGCAGTTTTGCCCTATCCACCTACCAGTACTTC. Translating it yields CASSFALSTYQYF.

The chain is built from TRBV15 and TRBJ2-4; D is ambiguous. The germline V gene encodes CDR1 LNHNV and CDR2 YYDKDF (reference sequence). The CDR3 consists of 18 residues. V was clipped by 3 bases and J by 0 bases, with 18 bases between them. The CDR3: CATSSPIDGLLAKNIQYF. CDR3 bases: TGTGCCACCAGCAGCCCCATCGACGGATTACTAGCCAAAAACATTCAGTACTTC. Filled out from reference TRBV15 and TRBJ2-4, the complete variable domain reads DAMVIQNPRYQVTQFGKPVTLSCSQTLNHNVMYWYQQKSSQAPKLLFHYYDKDFNNEADTPDNFQSRRPNTSFCFLDIRSPGLGDTAMYLCATSSPIDGLLAKNIQYFGAGTRLSVL.

The chain combines TRBV28 with TRBJ2-7; the match to TRBD1 covers 8 bases. The V gene's germline CDR1 is MDHEN and CDR2 SYDVKM. The CDR3 spans 15 residues. V was clipped by 4 bases and J by 3 bases; unmatched bases: 8. CDR3 coding DNA: TGTGCCAGCAGTTCCCCCCCAGGGGGCTTCTACGAGCAGTACTTC. Protein: CASSSPPGGFYEQYF. Using reference TRBV28 and TRBJ2-7 for the parts outside the CDR3, the full variable domain is DVKVTQSSRYLVKRTGEKVFLECVQDMDHENMFWYRQDPGLGLRLIYFSYDVKMKEKGDIPEGYSVSREKKERFSLILESASTNQTSMYLCASSSPPGGFYEQYFGPGTRLTVT.

This sequence joins TRBV2 and TRBJ2-5, with 9 bases identical to TRBD2. V gave up 5 bases and J gave up 4 bases; unmatched junction bases: 5. The CDR3 consists of 14 residues. Germline V CDR1 and CDR2: SNHLY, FYNNEI. CDR3: CASSFISGGETQYF. CDR3 bases: TGTGCCAGCAGTTTTATTAGCGGGGGAGAGACCCAGTACTTC.

The chain recombines TRBV20-1 with TRBJ2-1; TRBD2 matches 8 bases. This CDR3 is 14 amino acids long. Germline V CDR1 and CDR2: DFQATT, SNEGSKA (reference sequence). Germline trimming cut 6 bases from V and 8 bases from J; bases unmatched to any gene: 12. The CDR3 nucleotides are TGCAGTGCCCGCGGGCGCGGGGGGCTCCATGAGCAGTTCTTC. Its protein product is CSARGRGGLHEQFF.

The J gene is TRBJ2-2, the V gene TRBV12-5; D is undetermined. V was pared by 6 bases and J by 6 bases, with 14 bases between. Germline V gene sequence: CDR1 LGHNT, CDR2 FRNRAP. The CDR3 loop spans 14 amino acids. Written as DNA, the CDR3 is TGTGCTAGTGGCCTGATTGTGGATCCCGGGGAGCTGTTTTTT. This sequence encodes CASGLIVDPGELFF.

The rearrangement uses TRBV29-1 and TRBJ1-4, with unresolved D. V was trimmed by 3 bases and J by 7 bases, leaving 9 bases between them. The CDR3 has 12 amino acids. The germline gives CDR1 SQVTM, CDR2 ANQGSEA. Here the CDR3 DNA reads TGCAGCGTTGAGGGAACTGGTGAAAAACTGTTTTTT. Its protein product is CSVEGTGEKLFF.